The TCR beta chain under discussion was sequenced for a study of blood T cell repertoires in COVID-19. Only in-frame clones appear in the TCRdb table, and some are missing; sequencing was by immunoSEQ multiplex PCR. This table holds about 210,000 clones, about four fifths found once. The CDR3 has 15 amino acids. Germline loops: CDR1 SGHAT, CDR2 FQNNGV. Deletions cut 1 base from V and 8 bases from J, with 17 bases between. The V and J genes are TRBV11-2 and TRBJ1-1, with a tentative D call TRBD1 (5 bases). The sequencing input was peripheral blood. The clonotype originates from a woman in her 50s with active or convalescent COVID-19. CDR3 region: CASSLVFATASEAFF. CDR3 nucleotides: TGTGCCAGCAGCTTAGTATTTGCGACAGCAAGCGAAGCTTTCTTT.